The rows below give T cell receptor beta chains drawn from one sample of a study of immune heterogeneity within non-small cell lung tumors. TCRdb used MiXCR to reprocess the multiplex PCR reads, holding one entry per CDR3 protein. The sample includes 1,500 to 2,500 distinct CDR3 sequences, just under 30% of them seen just once. The sequenced material came from lung tumor tissue. Every receptor here comes from a woman aged 50 to 60 with non-small cell lung cancer. CDR3s include the opening cysteine and the closing phenylalanine or tryptophan. The order of the fields is clone size, D gene, V gene, J gene, CDR3 DNA, CDR3 protein. A D gene is named only where the DNA matches it firmly. Part of the rows lack a size; the others show once, few, many or a class for expanded clones.

few	TRBD1	TRBV6-1	TRBJ2-7	TGTGCCAGCAGTATTCCGGGACAGGTCTACGAGCAGTACTTC	CASSIPGQVYEQYF
large	.	TRBV28	TRBJ1-1	TGTGCCAGCACCGGCGGGGGGGGTATTGAAGCTTTCTTT	CASTGGGGIEAFF
few	.	TRBV19	TRBJ2-2	TGTGCCAGTAGTAGGACCCAGCAAAAAGTGGGGGAGCTGTTTTTT	CASSRTQQKVGELFF
.	.	TRBV25-1	TRBJ1-4	TGTGCCAGCAGTGAAATCGGGTTGTCAGATGAAAAACTGTTTTTT	CASSEIGLSDEKLFF
large	.	TRBV5-1	TRBJ1-3	TGCGCCAGCAGCTTAGAGGGGGAGGCCTTCTCTGGAAACACCATATATTTT	CASSLEGEAFSGNTIYF
medium-sized	TRBD1	TRBV5-1	TRBJ1-4	TGCGCCAGCAGCTTCACAGGGACAGGGAGTGAAAAACTGTTTTTT	CASSFTGTGSEKLFF
.	.	TRBV3-1	TRBJ2-4	TGTGCCAGCAGCCAGAGTAGATCAGGTCCTTCTAACATTCAGTACTTC	CASSQSRSGPSNIQYF
medium-sized	.	TRBV28	TRBJ2-7	TGTGCCAGCAGTGGCTACGAGCAGTACTTC	CASSGYEQYF
.	TRBD1	TRBV6-9	TRBJ2-7	TGTGCCAGCAGTTACGACAAAACGGGACAGTCCTACGAGCAGTACTTC	CASSYDKTGQSYEQYF
.	.	TRBV29-1	TRBJ1-1	TGCAGCGTTGTTCTGGGGGGACGTGGAGGCACTGAAGCTTTCTTT	CSVVLGGRGGTEAFF
few	.	TRBV20-1	TRBJ1-2	TGCATAGGTGGCGACTATGGCTACACCTTC	CIGGDYGYTF
few	.	TRBV7-6	TRBJ2-7	TGTGCCAGCAGCTTAGATCCGGGGTCCTACGAGCAGTACTTC	CASSLDPGSYEQYF
.	.	TRBV12-3/TRBV12-4	TRBJ2-3	TGTGCCAGCAGTTTAACAGATTACACAGATACGCAGTATTTT	CASSLTDYTDTQYF
once	.	TRBV19	TRBJ1-5	TGTGCCAGTAGTATAAGTCTCTTTGGCAATCAGCCCCAGCATTTT	CASSISLFGNQPQHF
.	.	TRBV20-1	TRBJ2-4	TGCAGTGCTAGAGATTATACGGAGGTCAAAAACATTCAGTACTTC	CSARDYTEVKNIQYF
large	.	TRBV7-3	TRBJ2-1	TGTGCCAGCAGCTTGGGCGTGGGTTATGAGCAGTTCTTC	CASSLGVGYEQFF
large	TRBD2	TRBV29-1	TRBJ2-1	TGCAGCGTGAGGGCGGGGGGCAATGAGCAGTTCTTC	CSVRAGGNEQFF
few	TRBD1	TRBV6-1	TRBJ1-2	TGTGCCAGCAAACCGGGCCCAGGGGGAGCTAACTATGGCTACACCTTC	CASKPGPGGANYGYTF
large	TRBD2	TRBV20-1	TRBJ2-7	TGCAGTGCTAGGGCGGCGGGGGGCAGCTACGAGCAGTACTTC	CSARAAGGSYEQYF
few	.	TRBV3-1	TRBJ2-2	TGTGCCAGCAGCCAAGCGCTTGCGACCGGGGAGCTGTTTTTT	CASSQALATGELFF
.	.	TRBV20-1	TRBJ2-7	TGCAGTGCTAGTGAGGGCAGCATCTCCTACGAGCAGTACTTC	CSASEGSISYEQYF
few	TRBD2	TRBV20-1	TRBJ2-1	TGCAGTGCTAGACCCTTGACTAGCGGGGGTCCGCGAGGGGCCAATGAGCAGTTCTTC	CSARPLTSGGPRGANEQFF
.	.	TRBV7-9	TRBJ1-1	TGTGCCAGCAGCTCTACATCAACAGGGACTGAAGCTTTCTTT	CASSSTSTGTEAFF
.	.	TRBV7-6	TRBJ1-6	TGTGCCAGCAGCCGCTCGTCGGGGGGTCGTAATTCACCCCTCCACTTT	CASSRSSGGRNSPLHF
large	TRBD2	TRBV20-1	TRBJ2-7	TGCAGTGCTCGGACTAGCTCTCTCTACGAGCAGTACTTC	CSARTSSLYEQYF
.	.	TRBV5-8	TRBJ1-1	TGTGCCAGCAGCTTCGGTGATCACACCACAACTGAAGCTTTCTTT	CASSFGDHTTTEAFF
few	TRBD2	TRBV5-4	TRBJ2-1	TGTGCCAGCAGCCCCAAGACTAGCGGGTGGGAAAATGAGCAGTTCTTC	CASSPKTSGWENEQFF
few	.	TRBV28	TRBJ2-2	TGTGCCAGCAGTTTTGGCGGGGAAGCCGGGGAGCTGTTTTTT	CASSFGGEAGELFF
few	.	TRBV2	TRBJ1-5	TGTGCCAGCAGCACGGGACTCTGGCAGCCCCAGCATTTT	CASSTGLWQPQHF
.	.	TRBV4-3	TRBJ2-2	TGCGCCAGCAGCCAAGTCTTCCCCTTTGGGGGGCCCCCTCTGGGCGGGGAGCTGTTTTTT	CASSQVFPFGGPPLGGELFF
medium-sized	.	TRBV19	TRBJ2-3	TGTGCCAGTAGTATCGCGGGAAAAAGCACAGATACGCAGTATTTT	CASSIAGKSTDTQYF